This T cell receptor (beta chain) was observed in a study of shared clonotypes between healthy human individuals. CDR3 length equals 15 residues. With V trimmed by 1 base and J by 4 bases, 4 bases remained unmatched. CDR1 is MNHNS and CDR2 is SASEGT in the germline V gene. TCRdb's table, derived via immunoSEQ multiplex PCR, lists solely in-frame clones and lacks some. The sample includes roughly 2.5 million clones, roughly 92% of them seen just once. The sequence was collected from a man between 18 and 35 years old in good health. V and J are TRBV6-1 and TRBJ2-1; 7 nucleotides agree with TRBD2. The source material was naive CD4+ T cells sorted from blood. The subset here: CD45RA+ positively selected. CDR3 sequence reads: CASSEGVGGYNEQFF. CDR3 nucleotides: TGTGCCAGCAGTGAAGGAGTGGGAGGGTACAATGAGCAGTTCTTC.